These 14 T cell receptor beta chains share one sample of origin, sequenced in a study of OX40 agonist ivuxolimab in advanced cancers. The method was immunoSEQ multiplex PCR; TCRdb's version includes in-frame clones alone and lacks a portion of them. The table lists roughly 70,000 clones, approximately 90% of them singletons. The source was CD4+ or CD8+ T cells sorted from blood, collected in a trial of the OX40 agonist ivuxolimab. These receptors originate from an adult with an advanced solid tumor such as melanoma, head and neck, liver or kidney cancer.

The chain employs TRBV2 and TRBJ2-1; the match to TRBD1 covers 7 bases. The CDR3 sequence is 16 residues long. The ends lost 6 bases at V and 8 bases at J; junction bases unmatched: 16. Germline V gives CDR1 SNHLY, CDR2 FYNNEI. CDR3 sequence reads: CASSQGQAEQGYEQFF. The CDR3, as DNA: TGTGCCAGCAGCCAAGGACAGGCCGAGCAGGGGTATGAGCAGTTCTTC.

The chain employs TRBV5-1 and TRBJ2-1; a possible D gene is TRBD2 (5 bases). V lost 0 bases, J lost 7 bases, and 14 bases lay in between. There are 15 residues in the CDR3. CDR1 SGHRS and CDR2 YFSETQ come from the germline V gene. The CDR3 sequence is CASSLEAGRENEQFF. Written as DNA, the CDR3 is TGCGCCAGCAGCTTGGAGGCTGGCCGGGAAAATGAGCAGTTCTTC.

This sequence joins TRBV11-1 and TRBJ2-3, with TRBD2 identical over 9 bases. V trimming: 1 base; J trimming: 2 bases; junction bases outside the gene matches: 4. The CDR3 length is 16 residues. Germline-derived CDR1 and CDR2 are SGHAT and FQDESV (reference sequence). The CDR3 loop is CASSLVAGGLTDTQYF. The CDR3 coding sequence is TGTGCCAGCAGCTTAGTCGCGGGAGGGCTCACAGATACGCAGTATTTT.

The rearrangement uses TRBV19 and TRBJ1-5; weak D call: TRBD1 (5 bases). Germline V lookup: CDR1 LNHDA, CDR2 SQIVND (reference sequence). The CDR3 runs 14 residues. V dropped 5 bases and J dropped 3 bases, with 11 bases sitting between them. CDR3 region: CASSPSGPNQPQHF. CDR3 bases: TGTGCCAGTAGTCCCTCGGGGCCCAATCAGCCCCAGCATTTT.

The chain links TRBV27 to TRBJ2-5; D may be TRBD1 (5 bases). The length of the CDR3 is 16 residues. CDR1 and CDR2 from the germline V gene are MNHEY and SMNVEV (reference sequence). Trimming left V 2 bases short and J 2 bases short, with 15 bases between. CDR3 nucleotide sequence: TGTGCCAGCAGTTTAGAATATCGGCAGGGTCAAGAGACCCAGTACTTC. It codes for CASSLEYRQGQETQYF.

V and J are TRBV5-5 and TRBJ2-2; possibly TRBD1 for D (6 bases). Germline-derived CDR1 and CDR2 are SGHKS and YYEKEE (reference sequence). This CDR3 spans 14 amino acids. V was clipped by 8 bases and J by 1 base, with 12 bases between them. The CDR3 DNA is TGTGCCAGTTATGGGACAAAGAACACCGGGGAGCTGTTTTTT. Its translation: CASYGTKNTGELFF.

The chain couples TRBV28 to TRBJ2-1; 7 bases are a match to TRBD2. Unmatched junction bases numbered 15, after V lost 3 bases and J lost 7 bases. Germline CDR1 reads MDHEN; CDR2 reads SYDVKM. The CDR3 extends over 17 amino acids. CDR3 sequence reads: CASSFYRLAGSNNEQFF. The CDR3, as DNA: TGTGCCAGCAGTTTCTATAGACTAGCAGGATCCAATAATGAGCAGTTCTTC. Full variable domain (rest looked up from reference TRBV28 and TRBJ2-1): DVKVTQSSRYLVKRTGEKVFLECVQDMDHENMFWYRQDPGLGLRLIYFSYDVKMKEKGDIPEGYSVSREKKERFSLILESASTNQTSMYLCASSFYRLAGSNNEQFFGPGTRLTVL.

V is TRBV7-6 and J is TRBJ2-5; 16 positions agree with TRBD2. With 4 bases clipped from V and 4 bases from J, the junction kept 6 bases outside the gene matches. The CDR3 covers 17 residues. Germline CDR1 reads SGHVS; CDR2 reads FNYEAQ. CDR3 sequence: CASSSGLAGGPGETQYF. DNA for the CDR3: TGTGCCAGCAGCTCGGGACTAGCGGGAGGGCCCGGAGAGACCCAGTACTTC.

The V call is TRBV5-1, the J call TRBJ1-2, with D hard to call. Germline CDR1 and CDR2: SGHRS and YFSETQ. V dropped 1 base and J dropped 4 bases, with 14 bases sitting between them. The CDR3 has 15 residues. CDR3 sequence: CASSLSRGEVYGYTF. The CDR3, as DNA: TGCGCCAGCAGCTTGAGTCGGGGAGAGGTCTATGGCTACACCTTC.

The J gene is TRBJ1-3, the V gene TRBV30; D gene ambiguous. The V gene lost 0 bases and the J gene lost 0 bases, with 21 bases spanning the gap. Germline V gene lookup returns CDR1 GTSNPN and CDR2 SVGIG (reference sequence). The CDR3 totals 19 residues. CDR3 residues: CAWSVPLPGDLYSGNTIYF. Here the CDR3 DNA reads TGTGCCTGGAGTGTTCCCCTACCCGGGGATCTTTACTCTGGAAACACCATATATTTT.

The chain has TRBV15 and TRBJ2-3; perhaps TRBD2 as D (6 bases). Germline values: CDR1 LNHNV, CDR2 YYDKDF (reference sequence). The CDR3 contains 18 residues. The germline V and J ends were trimmed by 0 bases and 4 bases, with 20 bases remaining between them. CDR3 in amino acids: CATSRDTGASGRSDTQYF. CDR3 DNA: TGTGCCACCAGCAGAGATACGGGAGCCAGCGGTAGATCAGATACGCAGTATTTT.

This chain's CDR3 is CASSLLTSGSKDEQFF. CDR3 bases: TGTGCCAGTAGTCTTCTGACTAGCGGGAGTAAGGATGAGCAGTTCTTC. This chain connects TRBV19 to TRBJ2-1, with TRBD2 identical over 12 bases. V was pared by 5 bases and J by 8 bases, with 10 bases of the junction left unmatched. Germline CDR1 is LNHDA and CDR2 is SQIVND (reference sequence). This CDR3 is 16 amino acids long.

V usage is TRBV19 and J usage is TRBJ1-1, with D possibly TRBD1 on 6 matching bases. Germline V lookup: CDR1 LNHDA, CDR2 SQIVND (reference sequence). The V and J ends lost 1 base and 4 bases respectively, with 16 bases between them. CDR3 length: 16 residues. CDR3 DNA: TGTGCCAGTAGTATAGGGCTCCCAAAAGGGGGCACTGAAGCTTTCTTT. Translation: CASSIGLPKGGTEAFF.

The chain is built from TRBV2 and TRBJ2-3, with 16 bases fitting TRBD2. Losses at the gene ends were 5 bases for V and 5 bases for J; bases not matched to a gene: 7. The CDR3 contains 17 residues. The V gene's germline CDR1 is SNHLY and CDR2 FYNNEI. CDR3 sequence reads: CASSPGTSGRAKDTQYF. The CDR3, as DNA: TGTGCCAGCAGTCCCGGGACTAGCGGGAGGGCCAAAGATACGCAGTATTTT.